The 17 T cell receptor beta chains presented below share a single source sample, sequenced in a study of blood T cell repertoires in COVID-19. Only in-frame clones appear in the TCRdb table, and some are missing; sequencing was by immunoSEQ multiplex PCR. The data contain about 210,000 clones, 80% to 90% of them seen just once; the ten biggest clones take up 2.5% to 3.5%. Sequenced input: peripheral blood. These receptors originate from a man over 45 with active or convalescent COVID-19.

This chain uses TRBV19 with TRBJ1-5, with 7 positions matching TRBD1. Germline V gene data show CDR1 as LNHDA and CDR2 as SQIVND (reference sequence). CDR3 size: 13 residues. V shed 6 bases, J shed 6 bases, and the junction held 5 bases outside the gene matches. CDR3: CASRGGRLQPQHF. DNA for the CDR3: TGTGCCAGTAGAGGGGGCAGGCTTCAGCCCCAGCATTTT.

This chain joins TRBV7-2 and TRBJ1-2; weak D call: TRBD1 (5 bases). Germline assignment: CDR1 SGHTA and CDR2 FQGNSA. The CDR3 totals 13 residues. Between the trimmed V and J ends, which lost 1 base and 8 bases, there was a span of 11 bases. Here the CDR3 reads CASSLDQGYGYTF. CDR3 sequence (DNA): TGTGCCAGCAGCTTAGATCAGGGTTACGGCTACACCTTC.

The V gene is TRBV18, the J gene TRBJ1-3; 7 bases are shared with TRBD1. V lost 3 bases, J lost 0 bases, and 8 bases stayed unmatched. This CDR3 is 17 amino acids long. CDR1 KGHSH and CDR2 LQKENI come from the germline V gene. The CDR3 loop is CASSPTTGAFSGNTIYF. In nucleotides, the CDR3 is TGTGCCAGCTCACCCACAACAGGGGCCTTCTCTGGAAACACCATATATTTT.

This clone was seen many times. V is TRBV10-3 and J is TRBJ1-5; the D is unclear. This CDR3 contains 14 residues. Trimming took 6 bases from V and 1 from J, leaving 10 bases between them. Germline-derived CDR1 and CDR2 are ENHRY and SYGVKD. As DNA, the CDR3 is TGTGCCATCAGCAAGGCGGCGAGCAATCAGCCCCAGCATTTT. It specifies CAISKAASNQPQHF.

The chain combines TRBV6-5 with TRBJ1-2; 7 nucleotides align to TRBD1. V shed 6 bases, J shed 2 bases, and the junction held 3 bases outside the gene matches. CDR3 size: 13 residues. CDR1 is MNHEY, CDR2 SVGAGI, per germline. Written as DNA, the CDR3 is TGTGCCAGCAGGGCAGGGGGAAACTATGGCTACACCTTC. Translating gives CASRAGGNYGYTF.

The chain links TRBV3-1 (or the pseudogene TRBV3-2) to TRBJ1-4, with D uncertain. This CDR3 spans 15 amino acids. Germline CDR1 LGHDT, CDR2 YNNKEL (reference sequence). With 0 bases removed from V and 11 bases from J, the gap between germline ends came to 16 bases. The CDR3 loop reads CASSQDSHLKEKLFF. CDR3 sequence (DNA): TGTGCCAGCAGCCAAGATAGCCACCTGAAGGAGAAACTGTTTTTT.

This chain connects TRBV5-1 to TRBJ2-1; 11 bases are shared with TRBD1. From germline, CDR1 is SGHRS and CDR2 YFSETQ. Losses at the gene ends were 3 bases for V and 10 bases for J; bases not matched to a gene: 3. This CDR3 is 13 amino acids long. CDR3 nucleotides: TGCGCCAGCAGCTCCGGGACAGGGGGGGAGCAGTTCTTC. It is translated as CASSSGTGGEQFF. The variable domain in full, with the rest retrieved from reference TRBV5-1 and TRBJ2-1, is KAGVTQTPRYLIKTRGQQVTLSCSPISGHRSVSWYQQTPGQGLQFLFEYFSETQRNKGNFPGRFSGRQFSNSRSEMNVSTLELGDSALYLCASSSGTGGEQFFGPGTRLTVL.

The V and J genes are TRBV10-2 and TRBJ1-1; the D is unclear. From germline, CDR1 is WSHSY and CDR2 SAAADI. Trimming removed 0 bases at V and 3 bases at J, with 17 bases between. The CDR3 sequence is 17 residues long. The CDR3 is CASSESITGGRDTEAFF. CDR3 DNA: TGCGCCAGCAGTGAGTCGATCACCGGTGGCCGGGACACTGAAGCTTTCTTT.

The chain is built from TRBV29-1 and TRBJ2-7; a possible D gene is TRBD1 (6 bases). Germline V gene sequence: CDR1 SQVTM, CDR2 ANQGSEA. CDR3 length equals 13 residues. V was shortened by 4 bases and J by 2 bases, with 12 bases between the two germline ends. CDR3 in amino acids: CSVVRDKTYEQYF. CDR3 sequence (DNA): TGCAGCGTTGTTCGGGACAAGACCTACGAGCAGTACTTC.

DNA for the CDR3: TGTGCCAGCAGCAACCTAGCGGGAGGAGGAACCGGGGAGCTGTTTTTT. It is translated as CASSNLAGGGTGELFF. This chain uses TRBV21-1 with TRBJ2-2; TRBD2 reflects the table's D call only, with no check against the DNA. TRBV21-1 is termed a pseudogene. There are 16 residues in the CDR3.

This clone qualifies as medium-sized. This chain links TRBV12-3 or TRBV12-4 with TRBJ2-1, with a tentative D call TRBD2 (6 bases). V was clipped by 1 base and J by 6 bases, with 7 bases between them. The CDR3 sequence is 13 residues long. The chain's CDR3 is CASSLGTINEQFF. For the CDR3, the DNA is TGTGCCAGCAGTTTAGGGACTATCAATGAGCAGTTCTTC.

The J gene is TRBJ2-7, the V gene TRBV6-5; D gene ambiguous. The CDR3 contains 14 residues. V was pared by 7 bases and J by 7 bases, with 20 bases between. CDR1 and CDR2 (germline): MNHEY, SVGAGI. The CDR3, as DNA: TGTGCCAGCACCGTCGAGCCTATAGAGAGTGAGCAGTACTTC. It specifies CASTVEPIESEQYF.

J is TRBJ2-3 and V is TRBV3-1 (or the pseudogene TRBV3-2), with a possible D match to TRBD2 (6 bases). There are 14 residues in the CDR3. Germline loops: CDR1 LGHDT, CDR2 YNNKEL (reference sequence). V dropped 6 bases and J dropped 6 bases, with 16 bases sitting between them. This CDR3 reads CASSLSGWADTQYF. In nucleotides, the CDR3 is TGTGCCAGCAGTCTAAGCGGGTGGGCGGATACGCAGTATTTT.

The rearrangement uses TRBV10-1 and TRBJ1-5, with D uncertain. V lost 4 bases and J lost 9, with 13 bases in between. The CDR3 consists of 13 residues. From germline, CDR1 is WNHNN and CDR2 SYGVQD (reference sequence). CDR3 in DNA: TGCGCCAGCAGTGCTGGCCTCGTTGGGCCCCAGCATTTT. It translates to CASSAGLVGPQHF.

The rearrangement uses TRBV5-1 and TRBJ1-1; D might be TRBD1 (5 bases). CDR3 length: 15 residues. Germline CDR1 is SGHRS and CDR2 is YFSETQ. Trimming cost V 4 bases and J 4 bases, with 17 bases left between them. In DNA, the CDR3 is TGCGCCAGCAGCGGTGGGGGGGACGGTAGCACTGAAGCTTTCTTT. It encodes CASSGGGDGSTEAFF.

The sample holds one count of this clone. The chain recombines TRBV7-9 with TRBJ2-7, with 8 bases identical to TRBD1. V lost 6 bases to trimming and J lost 3 bases; unmatched junction nucleotides: 4. The germline gives CDR1 SEHNR, CDR2 FQNEAQ (reference sequence). The CDR3 covers 13 residues. The CDR3: CASRAGQGYEQYF. CDR3 nucleotides: TGTGCCAGCAGGGCCGGACAGGGCTACGAGCAGTACTTC.

This clone came up a few times. J is TRBJ2-3 and V is TRBV5-1; 10 bases fit TRBD1. The trim removed 3 bases at V and 6 bases at J, leaving 7 bases unmatched. Germline V gene sequence: CDR1 SGHRS, CDR2 YFSETQ. The CDR3 runs 15 residues. The CDR3 here is CASSWSGTGADTQYF. The CDR3 region has the DNA TGCGCCAGCAGCTGGTCCGGGACAGGGGCCGATACGCAGTATTTT.